The source of this T cell receptor beta chain is a study of response to subunit inactivated influenza vaccine. In germline, CDR1 is SNHLY, CDR2 FYNNEI. Deletions cut 3 bases from V and 2 bases from J, with 8 bases between. The CDR3 contains 13 residues. TCRdb independently ran MiXCR on the RT-PCR reads; one entry per CDR3 protein. Of around 190,000 distinct CDR3 sequences in the sample, over 13% were seen once. Here the sequenced sample was CD8+ T cells sorted from PBMCs, taken around 5 days after vaccination. J is TRBJ2-7 and V is TRBV2; the D is unclear. The clonotype was recovered from a man over 45 who received an inactivated influenza vaccine. The CDR3 DNA reads as TGTGCCAGCAGTGATTCTTTGGCCTACGAGCAGTACTTC. Protein product: CASSDSLAYEQYF.